Below, 28 T cell receptor beta chains from the same sample are listed, as sequenced in a study of regulatory dendritic cells for organ transplantation. The protocol was immunoSEQ multiplex PCR, while the TCRdb copy is restricted to in-frame clones and leaves out a portion. The sample includes over 20,000 clones, roughly 85% of them seen just once. These receptors are not linked to any known antigen. CFSE-labeled sorted T cells met regulatory or mature dendritic cells for 5 to 6 days. The sequencing input was naive CD4+ T cells from blood cultured with regulatory dendritic cells. This sample's subset: CD45RA+ naive T cells. The receptors come from a human donor in good health.

The genes are TRBV19 and TRBJ1-1; the D is unclear. The CDR3 extends over 14 amino acids. V was trimmed by 3 bases and J by 0 bases, leaving 8 bases between them. The germline V gene has CDR1 LNHDA and CDR2 SQIVND (reference sequence). This CDR3 is CASSIMGMNTEAFF. The CDR3 DNA reads TGTGCCAGTAGTATTATGGGGATGAACACTGAAGCTTTCTTT.

V usage is TRBV2 and J usage is TRBJ1-1; D ambiguous. V was cut by 4 bases and J by 1 base, with 7 bases left in between. The V gene's germline CDR1 is SNHLY and CDR2 FYNNEI. This CDR3 contains 13 residues. CDR3 DNA: TGTGCCAGCAGTGCCCTACGGAACACTGAAGCTTTCTTT. Translation: CASSALRNTEAFF.

The chain couples TRBV9 to TRBJ1-2, with D unresolved. The CDR3 is 14 residues long. The V gene lost 0 bases and the J gene lost 7 bases, with 13 bases spanning the gap. Germline V lookup: CDR1 SGDLS, CDR2 YYNGEE. CDR3 nucleotides: TGTGCCAGCAGCGTAGCGAGGTCACTGGGTGGCTACACCTTC. It specifies CASSVARSLGGYTF.

V is TRBV29-1 and J is TRBJ2-7; no definite D call. CDR1 SQVTM and CDR2 ANQGSEA come from the germline V gene. CDR3 length: 12 amino acids. Trimming removed 5 bases at V and 2 bases at J, with 10 bases between. CDR3 nucleotide sequence: TGCAGCGTTCGAGGAGATACCTACGAGCAGTACTTC. Translation: CSVRGDTYEQYF.

The V gene is TRBV7-3, the J gene TRBJ2-1; the D gene is possibly TRBD2 (7 bases). CDR3 length: 17 amino acids. Per germline, CDR1 SGHTA and CDR2 FQGTGA. V gave up 5 bases and J gave up 3 bases, with 20 bases separating them. Here the CDR3 reads CASSPVPGGTLYNEQFF. The CDR3 bases are TGTGCCAGCAGCCCCGTTCCGGGGGGCACCCTCTACAATGAGCAGTTCTTC.

This clone has only one observation. The V and J genes are TRBV9 and TRBJ2-1; D is perhaps TRBD2 (6 bases). The length of the CDR3 is 13 residues. With 0 bases removed from V and 8 bases from J, the gap between germline ends came to 9 bases. Germline V gives CDR1 SGDLS, CDR2 YYNGEE. Written as DNA, the CDR3 is TGTGCCAGCAGCGTAGCGGGAGTCGATGAGCAGTTCTTC. It specifies CASSVAGVDEQFF. Full variable domain (missing parts from reference TRBV9 and TRBJ2-1): DSGVTQTPKHLITATGQRVTLRCSPRSGDLSVYWYQQSLDQGLQFLIQYYNGEERAKGNILERFSAQQFPDLHSELNLSSLELGDSALYFCASSVAGVDEQFFGPGTRLTVL.

This rearrangement joins TRBV4-1 to TRBJ2-7, with D perhaps being TRBD1 or TRBD2 (5 bases each). Trimming stripped 0 bases from V and 4 bases from J, with 7 bases between. Germline-derived CDR1 and CDR2 are MGHRA and YSYEKL. The CDR3 consists of 13 residues. This CDR3 is CASSQEWGYEQYF. The CDR3 nucleotides read TGCGCCAGCAGCCAAGAGTGGGGGTACGAGCAGTACTTC.

The chain uses TRBV11-2 and TRBJ2-3; 7 nucleotides line up with TRBD1. V was pared by 5 bases and J by 2 bases, with 7 bases of the junction left unmatched. Germline values: CDR1 SGHAT, CDR2 FQNNGV. The CDR3 covers 15 residues. The CDR3 nucleotides read TGTGCCAGCAGCCTCAGGGGGTATTACACAGATACGCAGTATTTT. It translates to CASSLRGYYTDTQYF.

The genes are TRBV29-1 and TRBJ1-2, with D possibly TRBD1 on 6 matching bases. CDR3 length: 15 residues. The germline V gene encodes CDR1 SQVTM and CDR2 ANQGSEA. V dropped 3 bases and J dropped 4 bases, with 18 bases sitting between them. CDR3 residues: CSVDPTLTGLYGYTF. CDR3 bases: TGCAGCGTTGACCCCACCCTTACAGGGCTCTATGGCTACACCTTC.

The chain links TRBV7-3 to TRBJ2-1, with D possibly matching TRBD2 (6 bases). The CDR3 runs 15 residues. Trimming took off 5 bases at V and 8 bases at J, with 19 bases between the two ends. Per germline, CDR1 SGHTA and CDR2 FQGTGA. This CDR3 reads CASSLRTTSFHEQFF. CDR3 coding DNA: TGTGCCAGCAGCCTCCGGACTACGAGTTTCCATGAGCAGTTCTTC.

The V and J genes are TRBV5-8 and TRBJ2-5, with 9 bases lining up with TRBD1. This CDR3 is built from 13 residues. V shed 6 bases, J shed 3 bases, and the junction held 3 bases outside the gene matches. Germline-derived CDR1 and CDR2 are SGHTS and YDEGEE. The CDR3 DNA follows: TGTGCCAGCAACAGGGGGCGAGAAGAGACCCAGTACTTC. Translating gives CASNRGREETQYF.

The chain employs TRBV15 and TRBJ2-3, with a tentative D call TRBD2 (6 bases). The length of the CDR3 is 12 residues. The germline CDR1 and CDR2 sequences are LNHNV and YYDKDF (reference sequence). V was shortened by 3 bases and J by 10 bases, with 11 bases between the two germline ends. CDR3 protein: CATSRATGAQYF. The CDR3 coding sequence is TGTGCCACCAGCAGGGCTACGGGGGCGCAGTATTTT.

The chain uses TRBV28 and TRBJ1-2; the D is unclear. Between the trimmed V and J ends, which lost 3 bases and 7 bases, there was a span of 12 bases. In germline, CDR1 is MDHEN, CDR2 SYDVKM. The CDR3 sequence is 13 residues long. CDR3 DNA: TGTGCCAGCAGTTTGGGCTTCCGCGGTGGCTACACCTTC. Its translation: CASSLGFRGGYTF.

This chain joins TRBV18 and TRBJ1-1; D is unclear. Trimming pared 3 bases from V and 1 base from J, leaving 9 bases between. This CDR3 has 14 residues. The germline gives CDR1 KGHSH, CDR2 LQKENI. The CDR3 loop reads CASSPGESNTEAFF. CDR3 nucleotide sequence: TGTGCCAGCTCACCGGGTGAGTCGAACACTGAAGCTTTCTTT.

This chain uses TRBV29-1 with TRBJ1-1; 9 bases are shared with TRBD1. The J segment lost 5 bases and the V segment lost 5 bases, leaving 12 bases of the junction unmatched. The CDR3 consists of 15 residues. Germline V gene lookup returns CDR1 SQVTM and CDR2 ANQGSEA. The DNA of the CDR3 is TGCAGCGTTCGCCGGGACAGGGTATCGGGTACTGAAGCTTTCTTT. It encodes CSVRRDRVSGTEAFF.

This clone was recorded only once. The chain recombines TRBV6-4 with TRBJ1-2; 7 bases are a match to TRBD1. Germline CDR1 reads MRHNA; CDR2 reads SNTAGT. CDR3 size: 15 residues. V gave up 7 bases and J gave up 3 bases; unmatched junction bases: 11. The CDR3 DNA reads as TGTGCCAGCATTTCGACAGGGAGGTACGACTATGGCTACACCTTC. It encodes CASISTGRYDYGYTF.

This clone was found a few times. The rearrangement joins TRBV30 to TRBJ2-7; unclear D gene. This CDR3 comprises 11 residues. The germline CDR1 and CDR2 sequences are GTSNPN and SVGIG (reference sequence). The V and J ends lost 0 bases and 1 base respectively, with 1 base between them. The CDR3 DNA reads as TGTGCCTGGAGTGTGTCCTACGAGCAGTACTTC. Translated: CAWSVSYEQYF.

The rearrangement links TRBV28 to TRBJ2-7; tentatively, D is TRBD1 (5 bases). Germline CDR1 and CDR2: MDHEN and SYDVKM. The CDR3 is 13 amino acids. Deletions cut 5 bases from V and 2 bases from J, with 10 bases between. The CDR3 loop is CASSKTATYEQYF. The CDR3 nucleotides read TGTGCCAGCAGTAAGACAGCAACCTACGAGCAGTACTTC.

The chain employs TRBV15 and TRBJ1-1; D is possibly TRBD1 (6 bases). The CDR3 sequence is 15 residues long. In germline, CDR1 is LNHNV, CDR2 YYDKDF (reference sequence). The V and J ends lost 0 bases and 1 base respectively, with 9 bases between them. The CDR3 here is CATSRDRDTNTEAFF. The CDR3 nucleotides read TGTGCCACCAGCAGAGATCGGGACACGAACACTGAAGCTTTCTTT. Combining the CDR3 with reference TRBV15 and TRBJ1-1 gives the whole variable domain DAMVIQNPRYQVTQFGKPVTLSCSQTLNHNVMYWYQQKSSQAPKLLFHYYDKDFNNEADTPDNFQSRRPNTSFCFLDIRSPGLGDTAMYLCATSRDRDTNTEAFFGQGTRLTVV.

V and J are TRBV4-1 and TRBJ2-3, with 8 bases that match TRBD2. Losses at the gene ends were 8 bases for V and 2 bases for J; bases not matched to a gene: 18. The V gene's germline CDR1 is MGHRA and CDR2 YSYEKL. The CDR3 contains 18 residues. CDR3: CASRMARGAIGITDTQYF. CDR3 nucleotide sequence: TGCGCCAGCCGAATGGCGCGGGGGGCCATCGGGATCACAGATACGCAGTATTTT.

The chain combines TRBV28 with TRBJ1-5; D is perhaps TRBD1 (5 bases). The CDR3 consists of 13 residues. The V gene's germline CDR1 is MDHEN and CDR2 SYDVKM. In nucleotides, the CDR3 is TGTTCGGAATCCCAGGGCTTCAATCAGCCCCAGCATTTT. This sequence encodes CSESQGFNQPQHF. The variable domain in full, with the rest retrieved from reference TRBV28 and TRBJ1-5, is DVKVTQSSRYLVKRTGEKVFLECVQDMDHENMFWYRQDPGLGLRLIYFSYDVKMKEKGDIPEGYSVSREKKERFSLILESASTNQTSMYLCSESQGFNQPQHFGDGTRLSIL.

This chain links TRBV6-1 with TRBJ2-1, with D possibly TRBD2 on 6 matching bases. The CDR3 is 15 amino acids. Germline V lookup: CDR1 MNHNS, CDR2 SASEGT. V shed 3 bases and J shed 0 bases, with 9 bases lying between them. The CDR3 protein is CASSDSGSSYNEQFF. The DNA for the CDR3 is TGTGCCAGCAGTGATAGCGGAAGCTCCTACAATGAGCAGTTCTTC.

This clone has a single count. V is TRBV28 and J is TRBJ2-6; TRBD1 or TRBD2 may be the D gene (5 bases each). Trimming pared 8 bases from V and 0 bases from J, leaving 14 bases between. Germline CDR1 MDHEN, CDR2 SYDVKM. The CDR3 loop spans 16 amino acids. The CDR3 DNA follows: TGTGCCAGCTCCGGGACGGACAACTCTGGGGCCAACGTCCTGACTTTC. This sequence encodes CASSGTDNSGANVLTF.

The J gene is TRBJ2-1, the V gene TRBV7-3, with 10 bases fitting TRBD2. The germline V gene has CDR1 SGHTA and CDR2 FQGTGA. CDR3 length: 17 residues. V lost 1 base to trimming and J lost 0 bases; unmatched junction nucleotides: 3. CDR3 region: CASSLIASGSSYNEQFF. Written as DNA, the CDR3 is TGTGCCAGCAGCTTAATCGCTAGCGGGAGCTCCTACAATGAGCAGTTCTTC.

The chain combines TRBV7-2 with TRBJ1-1; D unclear. The CDR3 is made up of 13 amino acids. From germline, CDR1 is SGHTA and CDR2 FQGNSA. V was clipped by 5 bases and J by 1 base, with 8 bases between them. The CDR3 sequence: CASSNDRNTEAFF. The CDR3 DNA follows: TGTGCCAGCAGCAACGACCGGAACACTGAAGCTTTCTTT.

The chain is built from TRBV7-2 and TRBJ2-5; TRBD1 matches 8 bases. The V gene end was trimmed by 4 bases and the J gene end by 1 base; junction bases not matched to a gene: 5. This CDR3 has 15 residues. The V gene's germline CDR1 is SGHTA and CDR2 FQGNSA. The CDR3 coding sequence is TGTGCCAGCAGCTCGGACAGGGCCACCCAAGAGACCCAGTACTTC. As protein: CASSSDRATQETQYF.

The rearrangement joins TRBV6-5 to TRBJ2-2, with 12 bases that match TRBD1. CDR3 length: 15 residues. Unmatched junction bases numbered 2, after V lost 5 bases and J lost 4 bases. Looked up from germline, CDR1 is MNHEY and CDR2 is SVGAGI. The DNA for the CDR3 is TGTGCCAGCAGTCGGGACAGGGGGCCCACCGGGGAGCTGTTTTTT. As protein: CASSRDRGPTGELFF.

The chain links TRBV6-6 to TRBJ1-3, with 7 bases lining up with TRBD1. The germline CDR1 and CDR2 sequences are MNHNY and SVGAGI (reference sequence). This CDR3 has 15 residues. Trimming cost V 4 bases and J 0 bases; bases outside gene matches: 3. CDR3 sequence (DNA): TGTGCCAGCAGTTTAGGGGGCTACTCTGGAAACACCATATATTTT. Translation: CASSLGGYSGNTIYF.